This entry lists 8 T cell receptor beta chains sequenced from one sample in a study of T cell responses to AZD1222 COVID-19 vaccine. Measured with immunoSEQ multiplex PCR; TCRdb has only the in-frame clones, and not every one. Of some 110,000 clones listed, about 86% were seen once; the top ten hold roughly 18%. The sequenced sample was peripheral blood, obtained 28 days after the second AZD1222 dose. Receptors originate from an adult who received the AZD1222 COVID-19 vaccine.

On this clone: This sample includes further DNA sequences coding for the same CDR3. This sequence joins TRBV4-1 and TRBJ1-1, with D possibly matching TRBD1 (5 bases). V gave up 0 bases and J gave up 3 bases, with 5 bases separating them. Germline V CDR1 and CDR2: MGHRA, YSYEKL. The length of the CDR3 is 13 residues. DNA of the CDR3: TGCGCCAGCAGCCAAGACAGGGACACTGAAGCTTTCTTT. Translating it yields CASSQDRDTEAFF.

The chain carries TRBV28 and TRBJ2-1; D gene uncertain. Germline values: CDR1 MDHEN, CDR2 SYDVKM. The length of the CDR3 is 14 residues. Trimming cost V 6 bases and J 0 bases, with 9 bases left between them. The chain's CDR3 is CASSPQSSYNEQFF. The CDR3 nucleotides read TGTGCCAGCAGCCCCCAGAGCTCCTACAATGAGCAGTTCTTC. The whole variable domain, remainder taken from reference TRBV28 and TRBJ2-1, is DVKVTQSSRYLVKRTGEKVFLECVQDMDHENMFWYRQDPGLGLRLIYFSYDVKMKEKGDIPEGYSVSREKKERFSLILESASTNQTSMYLCASSPQSSYNEQFFGPGTRLTVL.

This clone was detected only once. This chain connects TRBV2 to TRBJ2-1; 11 bases are shared with TRBD2. This CDR3 spans 13 amino acids. Germline V gene data show CDR1 as SNHLY and CDR2 as FYNNEI. V shed 6 bases and J 6 bases; nucleotides not matched to a gene: 1. The CDR3 DNA follows: TGTGCCAGCAGGCTAGCGGGGGGCAATGAGCAGTTCTTC. This gives the protein CASRLAGGNEQFF.

The rearrangement uses TRBV19 and TRBJ2-7, with D perhaps matching TRBD1 (5 bases). CDR1 and CDR2 from the germline V gene are LNHDA and SQIVND (reference sequence). The V end lost 1 base, the J end lost 2 bases, and 12 bases lay between the germline ends. CDR3 length: 15 amino acids. The CDR3 here is CASSIGGRSAYEQYF. CDR3 DNA sequence: TGTGCCAGTAGTATAGGGGGCAGATCAGCCTACGAGCAGTACTTC.

V usage is TRBV5-1 and J usage is TRBJ2-1; D gene ambiguous. The V end lost 7 bases, the J end lost 2 bases, and 16 bases lay between the germline ends. The germline V gene encodes CDR1 SGHRS and CDR2 YFSETQ. CDR3 length: 15 amino acids. This CDR3 reads CASQTSAGTYNEQFF. CDR3 in DNA: TGCGCCAGCCAAACTTCGGCAGGCACCTACAATGAGCAGTTCTTC.

The chain couples TRBV19 to TRBJ1-3; D remains ambiguous. Per the germline V gene, CDR1 is LNHDA and CDR2 is SQIVND (reference sequence). V was shortened by 2 bases and J by 1 base, with 6 bases between the two germline ends. This CDR3 contains 14 residues. The CDR3 loop reads CASSIQVSGNTIYF. CDR3 DNA: TGTGCCAGTAGTATACAGGTTTCTGGAAACACCATATATTTT.

V gene TRBV3-1 (or the pseudogene TRBV3-2) combines with J gene TRBJ2-1; D unresolved. CDR1 LGHDT and CDR2 YNNKEL come from the germline V gene (reference sequence). Trimming pared 1 base from V and 7 bases from J, leaving 8 bases between. The CDR3 loop spans 13 amino acids. Here the CDR3 reads CASSQADINEQFF. Here the CDR3 DNA reads TGTGCCAGCAGCCAAGCTGATATTAATGAGCAGTTCTTC.

The rearrangement joins TRBV11-1 to TRBJ1-6; 7 bases match TRBD1. Germline V lookup: CDR1 SGHAT, CDR2 FQDESV (reference sequence). The CDR3 length is 15 residues. V gave up 8 bases and J gave up 6 bases; unmatched junction bases: 10. CDR3 coding DNA: TGTGCCAGCTCAAGAAAGACAGGGTTTAATTCACCCCTCCACTTT. Protein sequence: CASSRKTGFNSPLHF.